Listed below are T cell receptor beta chains from one sample, sequenced in a study of CD8+ T cells in alopecia areata. Using immunoSEQ multiplex PCR, the repertoire was profiled, and TCRdb retains in-frame clones only, with some absent. Counted here are roughly 120,000 clones, around 56% occurring once; the ten biggest clones make up roughly 0.5%. Sequencing used CD4+ T cells sorted from blood, obtained at week 4, from a patient treated with tofacitinib. These receptors all come from a human donor with alopecia areata. Each CDR3 is given with its conserved first and last residue. A D gene is named only where the DNA matches it firmly. The listing skips clone size in some rows; elsewhere it reads once, few, many or a size class.

D: TRBD1; V: TRBV5-1; J: TRBJ2-3; size: few; DNA: TGCGCCAGCAGCAGGGGGACAGCTTTCACAGATACGCAGTATTTT; CDR3: CASSRGTAFTDTQYF
D: TRBD1; V: TRBV30; J: TRBJ1-1; size: few; DNA: TGTGCCTGGGCGGACAGGCCCAACACTGAAGCTTTCTTT; CDR3: CAWADRPNTEAFF
D: -; V: TRBV29-1; J: TRBJ1-1; size: -; DNA: TGCAGCGTTGAAGGGCGCGGGAGGAGCACTGAAGCTTTCTTT; CDR3: CSVEGRGRSTEAFF
D: -; V: TRBV9; J: TRBJ1-4; size: -; DNA: TGTGCCAGCAGCGTAGAAAGGACAAAGAATGAAAAACTGTTTTTT; CDR3: CASSVERTKNEKLFF
D: -; V: TRBV30; J: TRBJ2-7; size: few; DNA: TGTGCCTGGAGTAGGGGCGGAAACTACGAGCAGTACTTC; CDR3: CAWSRGGNYEQYF
D: TRBD1; V: TRBV29-1; J: TRBJ2-1; size: few; DNA: TGCAGCGTTCAGGGACAGGGCGGCAATGAGCAGTTCTTC; CDR3: CSVQGQGGNEQFF
D: -; V: TRBV6-5; J: TRBJ2-1; size: -; DNA: TGTGCCAGCAGGCAATATAATGAGCAGTTCTTC; CDR3: CASRQYNEQFF
D: -; V: TRBV5-6; J: TRBJ2-7; size: -; DNA: TGTGCCAGCAGCCGGGACGTAACCTACGAGCAGTACTTC; CDR3: CASSRDVTYEQYF
D: -; V: TRBV30; J: TRBJ2-1; size: -; DNA: TGTGCCTGGAGTTCGAGAATGGGCCCTCAGGGAGAGCAGTTCTTC; CDR3: CAWSSRMGPQGEQFF
D: TRBD1; V: TRBV19; J: TRBJ1-1; size: few; DNA: TGTGCCAGTAGTTTCAGGACAGGACTGAACACTGAAGCTTTCTTT; CDR3: CASSFRTGLNTEAFF
D: -; V: TRBV29-1; J: TRBJ1-1; size: -; DNA: TGCAGCCCCCGGCGGACGACAGCGAACACTGAAGCTTTCTTT; CDR3: CSPRRTTANTEAFF
D: TRBD2; V: TRBV6-5; J: TRBJ2-3; size: -; DNA: TGTGCCAGCAATCCGGGACTAGGTCCAGATACGCAGTATTTT; CDR3: CASNPGLGPDTQYF
D: -; V: TRBV27; J: TRBJ2-3; size: -; DNA: TGTGCCAGCAGTCCACCCCTAAGAGCGGATATCAGCACAGATACGCAGTATTTT; CDR3: CASSPPLRADISTDTQYF
D: TRBD2; V: TRBV7-2; J: TRBJ2-1; size: -; DNA: TGTGCCAGCAGACCTATAGCGGGGGCCCACTCCACTGAGCAGTTCTTC; CDR3: CASRPIAGAHSTEQFF
D: -; V: TRBV7-3; J: TRBJ2-2; size: -; DNA: TGTGCCAGCAGCTTATTACGGGTGGGGACCGGGGAGCTGTTTTTT; CDR3: CASSLLRVGTGELFF
D: TRBD1; V: TRBV7-8; J: TRBJ2-5; size: -; DNA: TGTGCCAGCAGCCCAAAATTCCGGACAGGGCGCCAAGAGACCCAGTACTTC; CDR3: CASSPKFRTGRQETQYF
D: -; V: TRBV30; J: TRBJ2-3; size: -; DNA: TGTGCCTGGGAGGTTAGCACAGATACGCAGTATTTT; CDR3: CAWEVSTDTQYF
D: -; V: TRBV2; J: TRBJ2-3; size: -; DNA: TGTGCCAGCAAATCAGCACTAGCAAGCACAGATACGCAGTATTTT; CDR3: CASKSALASTDTQYF
D: -; V: TRBV19; J: TRBJ1-5; size: -; DNA: TGTGCCAGTAGTCCTGGGACGGGCTATCAGCCCCAGCATTTT; CDR3: CASSPGTGYQPQHF
D: -; V: TRBV19; J: TRBJ2-7; size: -; DNA: TGTGCCAGTAGTACCTCCGGGACAACCTACGAGCAGTACTTC; CDR3: CASSTSGTTYEQYF
D: -; V: TRBV29-1; J: TRBJ2-7; size: -; DNA: TGCAGCGCCACTCCGACAGGCCTCTACGAGCAGTACTTC; CDR3: CSATPTGLYEQYF
D: TRBD2; V: TRBV5-1; J: TRBJ2-1; size: -; DNA: TGCGCCAGCAGCTTTGGAGCGGGGGCGGGGAAGGAGCAGTTCTTC; CDR3: CASSFGAGAGKEQFF